This entry lists 27 T cell receptor beta chains sequenced from one sample in a study of blood T cell repertoires in COVID-19. This table comes from immunoSEQ multiplex PCR, and its TCRdb copy is limited to in-frame clones, with some not included. The sample yields 88,000 or so clones, roughly three quarters seen once. The specimen sequenced was peripheral blood. Receptors were obtained from a human donor in a cohort sampled during active COVID-19.

The chain is built from TRBV19 and TRBJ2-5; 8 positions match TRBD1. The CDR3 is 15 residues long. V was clipped by 5 bases and J by 1 base; unmatched bases: 6. Germline V gene lookup returns CDR1 LNHDA and CDR2 SQIVND (reference sequence). Written as DNA, the CDR3 is TGTGCCAGTAGTCGAACAGGGGGACGCCAAGAGACCCAGTACTTC. It encodes CASSRTGGRQETQYF.

This chain links TRBV27 with TRBJ2-1; no reliable D call. The V and J ends lost 0 bases and 5 bases respectively, with 5 bases between them. The CDR3 runs to 13 residues. Germline CDR1 is MNHEY and CDR2 is SMNVEV (reference sequence). The chain's CDR3 is CASSLSFNNEQFF. CDR3 DNA sequence: TGTGCCAGCAGTTTATCTTTCAACAATGAGCAGTTCTTC.

The chain joins TRBV6-5 to TRBJ1-4, with 8 bases that match TRBD1. V was pared by 2 bases and J by 7 bases, with 3 bases of the junction left unmatched. The CDR3 has 14 amino acids. The germline CDR1 and CDR2 sequences are MNHEY and SVGAGI. CDR3 protein: CASSYRGTGEKLFF. As DNA, the CDR3 is TGTGCCAGCAGTTACAGGGGGACAGGTGAAAAACTGTTTTTT.

This clone was seen at least ten times. This sequence joins TRBV7-9 and TRBJ1-1; D unresolved. This CDR3 has 14 amino acids. The germline V and J ends were trimmed by 0 bases and 2 bases, with 7 bases remaining between them. Germline V CDR1 and CDR2: SEHNR, FQNEAQ (reference sequence). CDR3: CASSLAQQNTEAFF. In DNA, the CDR3 is TGTGCCAGCAGCTTAGCACAGCAAAACACTGAAGCTTTCTTT.

The chain couples TRBV19 to TRBJ1-5, with D perhaps TRBD1 (5 bases). V was clipped by 5 bases and J by 1 base, with 12 bases between them. CDR3 length: 15 amino acids. The germline V gene has CDR1 LNHDA and CDR2 SQIVND (reference sequence). The CDR3 loop reads CASSAWGESNQPQHF. CDR3 DNA: TGTGCCAGTAGTGCGTGGGGGGAGAGCAATCAGCCCCAGCATTTT. The full variable domain, completed using reference TRBV19 and TRBJ1-5, is DGGITQSPKYLFRKEGQNVTLSCEQNLNHDAMYWYRQDPGQGLRLIYYSQIVNDFQKGDIAEGYSVSREKKESFPLTVTSAQKNPTAFYLCASSAWGESNQPQHFGDGTRLSIL.

The genes are TRBV27 and TRBJ1-3; D call uncertain. This CDR3 contains 13 residues. Germline V gene lookup returns CDR1 MNHEY and CDR2 SMNVEV (reference sequence). V shed 4 bases and J shed 3 bases, with 7 bases lying between them. The CDR3 loop is CASSSPVGNTIYF. The CDR3 DNA reads as TGTGCCAGCAGTTCGCCGGTTGGAAACACCATATATTTT.

The V and J genes are TRBV19 and TRBJ2-1, with a tentative D call TRBD1 (7 bases). CDR3 size: 15 residues. V shed 2 bases and J shed 4 bases, with 12 bases lying between them. Germline V gene sequence: CDR1 LNHDA, CDR2 SQIVND (reference sequence). The chain's CDR3 is CASSIQGGPYNEQFF. CDR3 nucleotides: TGTGCCAGTAGTATACAGGGGGGCCCATACAATGAGCAGTTCTTC.

This chain links TRBV29-1 with TRBJ2-7; 9 nucleotides match TRBD1. This CDR3 comprises 12 residues. CDR1 SQVTM and CDR2 ANQGSEA come from the germline V gene. The ends lost 6 bases at V and 5 bases at J; junction bases unmatched: 5. The CDR3 bases are TGCAGCGTCAGGACAGGGGCGAACGAGCAGTACTTC. Translated, it gives CSVRTGANEQYF.

About this clone: The germline gene is not matched at one end of the junction; a read error may be the cause. The chain uses TRBV7-7 and TRBJ2-1; TRBD1 matches 7 bases. CDR3 length equals 14 residues. Germline V gene sequence: CDR1 SSHAT, CDR2 FNYEAQ (reference sequence). For the CDR3, the DNA is TGTGCTAGCAGCTTAGGGGGCAGCTACAATGAGCAGTTCTTC. Its translation is CASSLGGSYNEQFF.

This clone turned up a few times. CDR3 bases: TGTGCCAGTGCAGGGTCGGGGGAGCTGTTTTTT. Protein sequence: CASAGSGELFF. The chain is built from TRBV19 and TRBJ2-2, with D perhaps matching TRBD1 (5 bases). Looked up from germline, CDR1 is LNHDA and CDR2 is SQIVND (reference sequence). The CDR3 has 11 residues. V lost 8 bases, J lost 8 bases, and 9 bases lay in between.

This clone came up a few times. The rearrangement uses TRBV2 and TRBJ2-6, with TRBD1 identical over 7 bases. V was pared by 4 bases and J by 4 bases, with 16 bases of the junction left unmatched. Germline-derived CDR1 and CDR2 are SNHLY and FYNNEI. CDR3 length: 19 amino acids. The CDR3 spells CASSARGQALISGANVLTF. CDR3 bases: TGTGCCAGCAGTGCACGCGGACAGGCCCTCATCTCAGGGGCCAACGTCCTGACTTTC.

A remark on this clone: Its ends do not fully match the called genes, so a read error is possible. CDR3 amino acids: CASSQDRRGQAHF. The CDR3 DNA reads TGCGCCAGCAGCCAAGATCGGAGGGGGCAGGCGCATTTT. This chain uses TRBV4-3 with TRBJ2-3; weak D call: TRBD1 (7 bases). This CDR3 region has 13 residues. Looked up from germline, CDR1 is LGHNA and CDR2 is YSLEER.

The chain couples TRBV6-1 to TRBJ2-1, with 8 nucleotides matching TRBD2. From germline, CDR1 is MNHNS and CDR2 SASEGT. V was pared by 2 bases and J by 7 bases, with 16 bases of the junction left unmatched. CDR3 length: 18 amino acids. The CDR3, as DNA: TGTGCCAGCAGTGAAACTTGGCTAGCGGGCATTGGGGAGAATGAGCAGTTCTTC. Translated: CASSETWLAGIGENEQFF.

The J gene is TRBJ1-1, the V gene TRBV4-2; 8 bases map to TRBD1. J was trimmed by 1 base and V by 4 bases; bases with no gene match: 11. Germline values: CDR1 LGHNA, CDR2 YNFKEQ. The CDR3 covers 17 residues. The CDR3, as DNA: TGTGCCAGCAGCCTTGACCAGGGGGCCTTTTCGAACACTGAAGCTTTCTTT. Residues: CASSLDQGAFSNTEAFF.

This chain links TRBV5-4 with TRBJ2-7; 7 bases line up with TRBD1. Trimming at V came to 0 bases and at J to 3 bases, leaving 6 bases not matched to a gene. The germline V gene has CDR1 SGHNT and CDR2 YYREEE (reference sequence). The CDR3 spans 15 residues. The CDR3 region has the DNA TGTGCCAGCAGCTTGGCCGAGACAGGGAGCTACGAGCAGTACTTC. It specifies CASSLAETGSYEQYF.

The gene calls are TRBV18 and TRBJ1-5, with D hard to call. This CDR3 has 15 residues. V shed 6 bases and J shed 2 bases, with 14 bases lying between them. Germline V gene sequence: CDR1 KGHSH, CDR2 LQKENI. CDR3 DNA sequence: TGTGCCAGCTCCACAATCGAGGGAGGCAATCAGCCCCAGCATTTT. As protein: CASSTIEGGNQPQHF.

The J gene is TRBJ2-1, the V gene TRBV9; maybe TRBD1 (5 bases). The CDR3 has 14 residues. Between the trimmed V and J ends, which lost 7 bases and 5 bases, there was a span of 16 bases. CDR1 is SGDLS and CDR2 is YYNGEE in the germline V gene. The DNA of the CDR3 is TGTGCCAGCGGGCGGACACATTCCGACAATGAGCAGTTCTTC. Translating it yields CASGRTHSDNEQFF.

The chain carries TRBV12-3 or TRBV12-4 and TRBJ2-7, with D possibly matching TRBD1 (6 bases). Trimming took 2 bases from V and 3 from J, leaving 8 bases between them. The length of the CDR3 is 13 residues. CDR3: CASSLQGFYEQYF. The CDR3 nucleotides are TGTGCCAGCAGTTTACAGGGGTTCTACGAGCAGTACTTC.

The chain carries TRBV5-1 and TRBJ2-5; 7 bases match TRBD1. The CDR3 contains 16 residues. V lost 3 bases, J lost 2 bases, and 10 bases stayed unmatched. Germline lookup yields CDR1 SGHRS and CDR2 YFSETQ. The CDR3 loop reads CASSWPPSGQQETQYF. In nucleotides, the CDR3 is TGCGCCAGCAGCTGGCCACCTTCGGGACAGCAAGAGACCCAGTACTTC. Drawing the rest from reference TRBV5-1 and TRBJ2-5, the complete variable domain is KAGVTQTPRYLIKTRGQQVTLSCSPISGHRSVSWYQQTPGQGLQFLFEYFSETQRNKGNFPGRFSGRQFSNSRSEMNVSTLELGDSALYLCASSWPPSGQQETQYFGPGTRLLVL.

The chain combines TRBV19 with TRBJ1-5; maybe TRBD1 (6 bases). Germline CDR1 is LNHDA and CDR2 is SQIVND (reference sequence). V dropped 0 bases and J dropped 9 bases, with 15 bases sitting between them. This CDR3 is built from 15 residues. CDR3 region: CASSIEGSGESPQHF. The CDR3 DNA reads TGTGCCAGTAGTATAGAAGGCTCAGGGGAATCGCCCCAGCATTTT.

This clone came up once. J is TRBJ2-5 and V is TRBV9; tentative D call: TRBD1 (5 bases). Germline V gene lookup returns CDR1 SGDLS and CDR2 YYNGEE. V lost 0 bases to trimming and J lost 5 bases, with 11 bases between them. The CDR3 runs to 14 residues. CDR3 sequence (DNA): TGTGCCAGCAGCGTAGCGGTCGCAGGGGAGACCCAGTACTTC. This encodes CASSVAVAGETQYF. The whole variable domain, remainder taken from reference TRBV9 and TRBJ2-5, is DSGVTQTPKHLITATGQRVTLRCSPRSGDLSVYWYQQSLDQGLQFLIQYYNGEERAKGNILERFSAQQFPDLHSELNLSSLELGDSALYFCASSVAVAGETQYFGPGTRLLVL.

The chain uses TRBV5-5 and TRBJ2-5, with a tentative D call TRBD1 (6 bases). From germline, CDR1 is SGHKS and CDR2 YYEKEE (reference sequence). The CDR3 is 13 residues long. CDR3 in amino acids: CAKPGQGQETQYF. For the CDR3, the DNA is TGTGCAAAACCGGGACAAGGACAAGAGACCCAGTACTTC.

This chain links TRBV4-3 with TRBJ2-6, with TRBD1 identical over 10 bases. CDR1 LGHNA and CDR2 YSLEER come from the germline V gene. V dropped 0 bases and J dropped 1; count of bases not matched to a gene: 12. The CDR3 spans 21 residues. CDR3 region: CASSQELLTGGNSSGANVLTF. As DNA, the CDR3 is TGCGCCAGCAGCCAAGAACTATTGACAGGGGGCAACTCTTCTGGGGCCAACGTCCTGACTTTC.

The sample holds a few counts of this clone. The chain employs TRBV2 and TRBJ2-5; D perhaps matches TRBD1 (6 bases). Germline values: CDR1 SNHLY, CDR2 FYNNEI. The CDR3 is 16 amino acids. V gave up 5 bases and J gave up 1 base, with 17 bases separating them. The CDR3 region is CASSPHSTGPQETQYF. The CDR3 coding sequence is TGTGCCAGCAGTCCCCACTCGACAGGACCCCAAGAGACCCAGTACTTC.

The chain combines TRBV3-1 (or the pseudogene TRBV3-2) with TRBJ2-7, with 7 bases identical to TRBD2. Per germline, CDR1 LGHDT and CDR2 YNNKEL (reference sequence). This CDR3 spans 12 amino acids. V lost 3 bases to trimming and J lost 6 bases; unmatched junction nucleotides: 2. CDR3 amino acids: CASSHPGGEQYF. CDR3 nucleotide sequence: TGTGCCAGCAGCCATCCGGGAGGCGAGCAGTACTTC.

The chain joins TRBV29-1 to TRBJ1-4; a weak D match, TRBD1 (5 bases). Germline CDR1 SQVTM, CDR2 ANQGSEA. V gave up 6 bases and J gave up 7 bases, with 18 bases separating them. The CDR3 contains 14 residues. The CDR3, as DNA: TGCAGCGTCCAGGGCCTGAGGTCGGGTGAAAAACTGTTTTTT. Residues: CSVQGLRSGEKLFF.

V and J are TRBV2 and TRBJ2-5; TRBD1 matches at 7 bases. Trimming removed 6 bases from V and 5 bases from J; junction bases left unmatched: 12. The CDR3 contains 15 residues. Germline V gene lookup returns CDR1 SNHLY and CDR2 FYNNEI. The CDR3 sequence is CASSANRGVGETQYF. DNA of the CDR3: TGTGCCAGCAGCGCTAACAGGGGTGTGGGGGAGACCCAGTACTTC.